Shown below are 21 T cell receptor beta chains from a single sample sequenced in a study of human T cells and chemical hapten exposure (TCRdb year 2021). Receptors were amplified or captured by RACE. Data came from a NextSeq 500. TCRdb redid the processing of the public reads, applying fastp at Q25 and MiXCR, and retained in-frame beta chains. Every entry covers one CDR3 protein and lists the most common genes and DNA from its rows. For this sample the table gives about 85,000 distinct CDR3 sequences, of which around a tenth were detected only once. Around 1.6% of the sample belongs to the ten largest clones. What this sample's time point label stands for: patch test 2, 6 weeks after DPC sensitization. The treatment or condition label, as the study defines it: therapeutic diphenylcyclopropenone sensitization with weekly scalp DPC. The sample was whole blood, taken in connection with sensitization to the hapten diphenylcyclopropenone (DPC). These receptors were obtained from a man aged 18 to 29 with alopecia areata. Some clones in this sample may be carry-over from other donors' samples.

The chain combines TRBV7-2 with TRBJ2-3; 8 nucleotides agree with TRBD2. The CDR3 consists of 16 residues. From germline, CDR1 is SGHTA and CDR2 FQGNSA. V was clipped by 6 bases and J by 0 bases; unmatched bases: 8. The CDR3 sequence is CASRPGTSPSTDTQYF. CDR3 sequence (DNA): TGTGCCAGCAGACCAGGGACTAGTCCTAGCACAGATACGCAGTATTTT.

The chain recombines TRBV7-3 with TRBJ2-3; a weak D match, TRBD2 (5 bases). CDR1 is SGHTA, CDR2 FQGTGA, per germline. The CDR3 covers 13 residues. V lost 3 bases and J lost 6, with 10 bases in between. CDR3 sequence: CASSFTGVDTQYF. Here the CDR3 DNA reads TGTGCCAGCAGCTTCACCGGGGTGGATACGCAGTATTTT.

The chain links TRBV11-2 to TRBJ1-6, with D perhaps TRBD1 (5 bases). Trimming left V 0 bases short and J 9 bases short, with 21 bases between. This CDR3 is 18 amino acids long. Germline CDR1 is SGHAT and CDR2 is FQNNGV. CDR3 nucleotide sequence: TGTGCCAGCAGCTTAGATCTAACCTCAGCAGGGAGGGCTTCACCCCTCCACTTT. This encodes CASSLDLTSAGRASPLHF.

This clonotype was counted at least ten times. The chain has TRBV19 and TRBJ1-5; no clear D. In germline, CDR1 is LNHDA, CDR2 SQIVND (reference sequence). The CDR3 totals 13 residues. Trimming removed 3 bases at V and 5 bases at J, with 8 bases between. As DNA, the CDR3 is TGTGCCAGTAGTATGGTGCCCGATCAGCCCCAGCATTTT. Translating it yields CASSMVPDQPQHF.

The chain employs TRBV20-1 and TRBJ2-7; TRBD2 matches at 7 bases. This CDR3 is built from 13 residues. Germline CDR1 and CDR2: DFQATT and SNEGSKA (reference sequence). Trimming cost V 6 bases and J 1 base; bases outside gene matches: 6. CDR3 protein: CSAGAGQSYEQYF. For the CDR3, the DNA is TGCAGTGCGGGAGCGGGGCAATCCTACGAGCAGTACTTC.

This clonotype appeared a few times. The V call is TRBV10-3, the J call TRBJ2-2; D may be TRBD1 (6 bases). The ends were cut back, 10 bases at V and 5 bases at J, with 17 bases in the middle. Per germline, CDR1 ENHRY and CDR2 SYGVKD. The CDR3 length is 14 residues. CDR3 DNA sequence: TGTGCCACTCAAGGATTTACAGGGACCGGGGAGCTGTTTTTT. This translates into CATQGFTGTGELFF.

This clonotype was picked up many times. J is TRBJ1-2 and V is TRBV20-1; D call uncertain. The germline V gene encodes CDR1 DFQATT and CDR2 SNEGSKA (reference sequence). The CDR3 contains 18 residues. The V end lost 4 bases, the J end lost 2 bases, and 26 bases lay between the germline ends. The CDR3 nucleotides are TGCAGTGCTACCATACCGGGGTCGAGGCTGAACCCCAACTATGGCTACACCTTC. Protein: CSATIPGSRLNPNYGYTF.

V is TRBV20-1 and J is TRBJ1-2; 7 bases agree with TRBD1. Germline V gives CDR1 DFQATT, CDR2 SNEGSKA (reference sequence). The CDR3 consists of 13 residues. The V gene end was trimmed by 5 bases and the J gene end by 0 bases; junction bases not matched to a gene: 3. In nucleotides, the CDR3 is TGCAGTGCTGCCGACAGGGCTAACTATGGCTACACCTTC. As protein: CSAADRANYGYTF.

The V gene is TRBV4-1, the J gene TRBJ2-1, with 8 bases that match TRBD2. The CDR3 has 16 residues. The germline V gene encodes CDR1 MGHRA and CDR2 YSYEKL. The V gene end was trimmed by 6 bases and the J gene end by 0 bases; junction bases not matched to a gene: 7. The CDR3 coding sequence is TGCGCCAGCAGTTTAGCGGGACTAAGCTCCTACAATGAGCAGTTCTTC. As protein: CASSLAGLSSYNEQFF.

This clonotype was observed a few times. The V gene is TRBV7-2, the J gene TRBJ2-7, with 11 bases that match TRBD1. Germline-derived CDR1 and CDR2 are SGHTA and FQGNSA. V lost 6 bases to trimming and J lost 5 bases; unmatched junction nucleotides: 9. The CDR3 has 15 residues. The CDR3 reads CASSLRGQGADEQYF. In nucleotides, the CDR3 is TGTGCCAGCAGTTTACGTGGACAGGGGGCAGACGAGCAGTACTTC.

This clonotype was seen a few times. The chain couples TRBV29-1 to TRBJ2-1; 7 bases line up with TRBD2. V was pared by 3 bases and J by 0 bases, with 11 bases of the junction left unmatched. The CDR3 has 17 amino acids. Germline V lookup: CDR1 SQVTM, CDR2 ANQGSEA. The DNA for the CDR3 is TGCAGCGTTGACGAAAGCGGGGCCAAGAGCTCCTACAATGAGCAGTTCTTC. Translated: CSVDESGAKSSYNEQFF.

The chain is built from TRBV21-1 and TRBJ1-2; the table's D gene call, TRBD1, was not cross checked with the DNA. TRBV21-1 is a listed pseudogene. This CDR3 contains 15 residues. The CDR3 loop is CASSKVLQGNYGYTF. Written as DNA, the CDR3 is TGTGCCAGCAGCAAAGTTCTCCAGGGAAACTATGGCTACACCTTC.

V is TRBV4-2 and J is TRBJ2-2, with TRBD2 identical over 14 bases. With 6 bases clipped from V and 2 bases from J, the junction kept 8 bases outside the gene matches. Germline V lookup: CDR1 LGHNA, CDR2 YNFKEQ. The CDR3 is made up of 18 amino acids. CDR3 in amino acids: CASRQGLAGVHNTGELFF. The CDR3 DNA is TGTGCCAGCAGGCAGGGACTAGCGGGGGTGCATAACACCGGGGAGCTGTTTTTT.

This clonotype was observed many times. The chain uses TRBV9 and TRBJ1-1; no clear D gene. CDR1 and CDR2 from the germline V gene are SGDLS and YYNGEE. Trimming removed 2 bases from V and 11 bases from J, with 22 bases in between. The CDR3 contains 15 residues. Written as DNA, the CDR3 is TGTGCCAGCAGCGTTACCCCAGGAGGAACCGACGAGGCTTTCTTT. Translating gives CASSVTPGGTDEAFF.

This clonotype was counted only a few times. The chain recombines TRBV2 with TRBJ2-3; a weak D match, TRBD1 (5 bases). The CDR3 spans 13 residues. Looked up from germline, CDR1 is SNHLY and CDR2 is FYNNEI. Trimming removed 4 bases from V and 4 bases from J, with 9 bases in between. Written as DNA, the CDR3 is TGTGCCAGCAGTGGCCAGGGTGCAGATACGCAGTATTTT. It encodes CASSGQGADTQYF.

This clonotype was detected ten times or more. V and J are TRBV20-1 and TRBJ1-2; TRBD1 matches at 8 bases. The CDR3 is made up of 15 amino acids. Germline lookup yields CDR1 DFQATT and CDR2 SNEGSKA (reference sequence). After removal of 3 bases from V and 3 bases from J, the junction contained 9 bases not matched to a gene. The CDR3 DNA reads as TGCAGTGCTAGGGGGGAACCGGGACAGGACTATGGCTACACCTTC. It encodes CSARGEPGQDYGYTF.

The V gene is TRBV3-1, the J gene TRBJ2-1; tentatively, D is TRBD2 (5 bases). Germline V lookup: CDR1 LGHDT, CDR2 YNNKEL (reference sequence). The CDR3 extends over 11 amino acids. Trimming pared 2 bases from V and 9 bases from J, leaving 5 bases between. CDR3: CASSQSGEQFF. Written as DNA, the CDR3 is TGTGCCAGCAGCCAAAGCGGTGAGCAGTTCTTC.

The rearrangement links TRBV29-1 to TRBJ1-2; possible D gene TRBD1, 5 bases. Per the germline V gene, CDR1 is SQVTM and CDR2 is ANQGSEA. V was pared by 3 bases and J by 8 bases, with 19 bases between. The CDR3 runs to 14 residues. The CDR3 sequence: CSVDEGRRGLGYTF. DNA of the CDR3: TGCAGCGTTGACGAGGGCAGAAGGGGATTGGGCTACACCTTC.

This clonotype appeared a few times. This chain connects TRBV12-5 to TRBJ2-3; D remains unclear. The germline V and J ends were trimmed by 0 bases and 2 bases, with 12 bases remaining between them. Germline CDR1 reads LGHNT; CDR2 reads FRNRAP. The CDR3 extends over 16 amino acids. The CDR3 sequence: CASGLVLGFITDTQYF. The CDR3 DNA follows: TGTGCTAGTGGTTTGGTACTTGGTTTCATCACAGATACGCAGTATTTT.

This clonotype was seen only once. CDR3 DNA: TGTGCCACCAGCAGACCTTGGACCGGGAAGGCGACCAATGGGCAGTATTTT. It is translated as CATSRPWTGKATNGQYF. The J gene is TRBJ2-3, the V gene TRBV15; maybe TRBD2 (5 bases). Trimming removed 2 bases at V and 11 bases at J, with 26 bases between. This CDR3 comprises 17 residues. Germline V CDR1 and CDR2: LNHNV, YYDKDF (reference sequence).

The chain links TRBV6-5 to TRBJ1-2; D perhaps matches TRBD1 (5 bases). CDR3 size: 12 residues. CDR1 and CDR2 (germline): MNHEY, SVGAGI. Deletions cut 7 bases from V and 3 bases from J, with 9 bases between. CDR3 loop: CASKQGDYGYTF. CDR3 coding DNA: TGTGCCAGCAAGCAGGGAGACTATGGCTACACCTTC.